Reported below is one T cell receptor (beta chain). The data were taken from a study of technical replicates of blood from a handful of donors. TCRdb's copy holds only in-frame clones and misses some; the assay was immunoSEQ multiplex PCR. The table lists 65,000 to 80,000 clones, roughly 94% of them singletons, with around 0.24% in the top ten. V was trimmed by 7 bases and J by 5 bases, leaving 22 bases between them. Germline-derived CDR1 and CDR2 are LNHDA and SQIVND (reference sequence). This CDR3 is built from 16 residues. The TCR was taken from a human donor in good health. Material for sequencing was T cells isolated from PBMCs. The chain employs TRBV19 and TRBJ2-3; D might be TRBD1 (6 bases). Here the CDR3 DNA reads TGTGCCAGTACCCCGAGGCAGGGGTGGCGACGAGATACGCAGTATTTT. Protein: CASTPRQGWRRDTQYF.